This T cell receptor (beta chain) was observed in a study of blood T cell repertoires in COVID-19. V lost 5 bases and J 1 base, leaving 24 bases between the germline ends. CDR3 size: 18 residues. Germline lookup yields CDR1 SEHNR and CDR2 FQNEAQ (reference sequence). Study processing details: Reference gene primer amplification yielded estimated nucleated cell counts. The table came from immunoSEQ multiplex PCR; TCRdb's copy has only in-frame clones and leaves some out. Clone size and V and J calls were adopted from that table, with D and trimming inferred from the DNA. The sample comprises over 250,000 clones, around 90% of which are singletons, and 2.6% rests with the top ten.

This TCR derives from a man aged 55 to 70 who had recovered from COVID-19. Sequenced: PBMCs or T cells enriched from blood (not recorded which). This chain joins TRBV7-9 and TRBJ2-7; D possibly corresponds to TRBD2 (5 bases). The chain's CDR3 is CASSPQMSGGPKSYEQYF. The DNA for the CDR3 is TGTGCCAGCAGCCCCCAGATGAGCGGAGGACCCAAATCCTACGAGCAGTACTTC.